A single sample gave rise to the 16 T cell receptor beta chains below, sequenced in a study of T cell responses to AZD1222 COVID-19 vaccine. Profiled with immunoSEQ multiplex PCR; TCRdb holds only in-frame clones, not every one. The sample records over 120,000 clones, 85% to 95% being singletons. The sample in question was peripheral blood, obtained after recovery from COVID-19. These receptors all stem from an adult who had recovered from COVID-19.

The CDR3 is CASSPSEGTEAFF. The CDR3 coding sequence is TGTGCCAGCAGCCCCTCCGAGGGCACTGAAGCTTTCTTT. This sequence joins TRBV11-3 and TRBJ1-1; D is ambiguous. CDR3 length equals 13 residues. Germline V gene data show CDR1 as SGHNT and CDR2 as YENEEA. Trimming left V 5 bases short and J 4 bases short, with 11 bases between.

This clone was seen once. The chain employs TRBV15 and TRBJ2-7; D is ambiguous. Germline lookup yields CDR1 LNHNV and CDR2 YYDKDF (reference sequence). The V end was cut by 0 bases, the J end by 3 bases, with 6 bases between. The CDR3 runs to 13 residues. The chain's CDR3 is CATSRDLIYEQYF. The CDR3 DNA reads TGTGCCACCAGCAGAGATCTCATCTACGAGCAGTACTTC.

The chain links TRBV3-1 (or the pseudogene TRBV3-2) to TRBJ1-2; 8 bases fit TRBD1. The CDR3 sequence is 13 residues long. V lost 1 base, J lost 8 bases, and 3 bases stayed unmatched. CDR1 and CDR2 from the germline V gene are LGHDT and YNNKEL (reference sequence). In nucleotides, the CDR3 is TGTGCCAGCAGCCAAGGACAGGGGAAAGGCTACACCTTC. Residues: CASSQGQGKGYTF.

The chain couples TRBV15 to TRBJ1-1; D may be TRBD1 (5 bases). The length of the CDR3 is 16 residues. From germline, CDR1 is LNHNV and CDR2 YYDKDF (reference sequence). The germline V and J ends were trimmed by 3 bases and 0 bases, with 14 bases remaining between them. This chain's CDR3 is CATSRVVGLLNTEAFF. The CDR3 coding sequence is TGTGCCACCAGCAGGGTTGTGGGGCTCTTGAACACTGAAGCTTTCTTT.

The J gene is TRBJ2-7, the V gene TRBV27; weak D call: TRBD1 (6 bases). The CDR3 is made up of 16 amino acids. The germline V gene encodes CDR1 MNHEY and CDR2 SMNVEV (reference sequence). V was pared by 5 bases and J by 2 bases, with 19 bases between. The CDR3 loop is CASSNRLGARAYEQYF. CDR3 nucleotides: TGTGCCAGCAGTAATCGCCTGGGGGCGCGGGCCTACGAGCAGTACTTC.

The rearrangement uses TRBV10-1 and TRBJ2-1; D may be TRBD2 (5 bases). Germline V gene lookup returns CDR1 WNHNN and CDR2 SYGVQD (reference sequence). The CDR3 has 16 amino acids. With 3 bases removed from V and 0 bases from J, the gap between germline ends came to 12 bases. This chain's CDR3 is CASSEKRRSSYNEQFF. The CDR3, as DNA: TGCGCCAGCAGTGAAAAGCGGCGGAGCTCCTACAATGAGCAGTTCTTC.

This sequence joins TRBV6-1 and TRBJ1-1; D is undetermined. Looked up from germline, CDR1 is MNHNS and CDR2 is SASEGT. Trimming took off 2 bases at V and 1 base at J, with 11 bases between the two ends. The CDR3 covers 15 residues. CDR3 DNA sequence: TGTGCCAGCAGTGAATTAGAGGGTGGGAACACTGAAGCTTTCTTT. Translating it yields CASSELEGGNTEAFF.

The V call is TRBV6-1, the J call TRBJ1-1; TRBD1 matches 10 bases. The ends lost 2 bases at V and 0 bases at J; junction bases unmatched: 9. The CDR3 is made up of 18 amino acids. From germline, CDR1 is MNHNS and CDR2 SASEGT. The chain's CDR3 is CASSERGTGDPLNTEAFF. The CDR3 DNA reads TGTGCCAGCAGTGAACGAGGGACAGGGGATCCCTTGAACACTGAAGCTTTCTTT.

The chain joins TRBV20-1 to TRBJ1-1; a possible D gene is TRBD1 (5 bases). The V end lost 5 bases, the J end lost 10 bases, and 14 bases lay between the germline ends. Germline-derived CDR1 and CDR2 are DFQATT and SNEGSKA (reference sequence). CDR3 length: 11 amino acids. CDR3 sequence (DNA): TGCAGTGCTGGCCCCCACGGGGGAGCTTTCTTT. It translates to CSAGPHGGAFF.

The gene calls are TRBV2 and TRBJ1-3; 12 nucleotides agree with TRBD1. Per germline, CDR1 SNHLY and CDR2 FYNNEI. The V and J ends lost 0 bases and 1 base, in that order; junction bases with no gene match: 10. This CDR3 region has 20 residues. The CDR3 loop is CASSEALGTGGWFSGNTIYF. CDR3 sequence (DNA): TGTGCCAGCAGTGAAGCGTTGGGGACAGGGGGCTGGTTTTCTGGAAACACCATATATTTT.

This sequence joins TRBV13 and TRBJ1-1; the match to TRBD1 covers 7 bases. The V and J ends lost 6 bases and 3 bases, in that order; junction bases with no gene match: 10. The CDR3 runs to 15 residues. CDR1 and CDR2 (germline): PRHDT, FYEKMQ (reference sequence). The CDR3 region has the DNA TGTGCCAGCAGTCGGATGGACAGGCTTGACACTGAAGCTTTCTTT. Translated: CASSRMDRLDTEAFF.

The rearrangement joins TRBV6-5 to TRBJ2-2; 7 nucleotides match TRBD2. Trimming took 2 bases from V and 3 from J; bases not matched to a gene: 6. CDR1 is MNHEY and CDR2 is SVGAGI in the germline V gene. This CDR3 region has 16 residues. The CDR3 region has the DNA TGTGCCAGCAGTTACGAGGCGGGAGAGGACACCGGGGAGCTGTTTTTT. Its translation: CASSYEAGEDTGELFF.

V and J are TRBV10-3 and TRBJ1-4, with D perhaps matching TRBD1 (6 bases). The V gene's germline CDR1 is ENHRY and CDR2 SYGVKD. This CDR3 is 20 amino acids long. V lost 8 bases to trimming and J lost 5 bases, with 33 bases between them. CDR3 amino acids: CAIEREEGKEGGLLNEKLFF. CDR3 bases: TGTGCCATCGAGAGGGAAGAGGGAAAAGAGGGGGGGCTCCTAAATGAAAAACTGTTTTTT.

A word on this clone: The sample has other DNA sequences that encode this CDR3 too. The chain carries TRBV5-1 and TRBJ2-7, with 8 bases matching TRBD1. Germline values: CDR1 SGHRS, CDR2 YFSETQ. The CDR3 is 14 amino acids. Trimming cost V 0 bases and J 4 bases; bases outside gene matches: 3. The CDR3 here is CASSLAGQGYEQYF. In nucleotides, the CDR3 is TGCGCCAGCAGCTTGGCCGGACAGGGATACGAGCAGTACTTC.

The chain couples TRBV5-1 to TRBJ2-5, with TRBD2 as a possible D gene (6 bases). The germline V gene has CDR1 SGHRS and CDR2 YFSETQ. The CDR3 runs 14 residues. V lost 1 base, J lost 4 bases, and 11 bases lay in between. In nucleotides, the CDR3 is TGCGCCAGCAGCTTGTACGAGACTAGAGAGACCCAGTACTTC. It yields the protein CASSLYETRETQYF.

In this sample, this clone turned up a few times. The gene calls are TRBV18 and TRBJ2-7; 8 nucleotides line up with TRBD1. The CDR3 is 16 residues long. V was pared by 3 bases and J by 7 bases, with 14 bases of the junction left unmatched. Germline CDR1 reads KGHSH; CDR2 reads LQKENI. CDR3 protein: CASSPTHGQGDREQYF. The CDR3 DNA reads as TGTGCCAGCTCACCCACGCATGGACAGGGAGACCGGGAGCAGTACTTC.